These T cell receptor beta chains were read from a single sample in a study of blood T cell repertoires in COVID-19. The assay was immunoSEQ multiplex PCR, and TCRdb's table has in-frame clones only and misses some. The data show approximately 150,000 clones, around 83% seen once. The sequenced sample was peripheral blood. The origin of the receptors is a woman between 50 and 59 years old with COVID-19, enrolled during active disease. The CDR3 runs from the conserved cysteine through the conserved F or W. Each record gives: D gene, CDR3 length, V gene, J gene, CDR3 protein. The D gene is left open where the match is weak.

.	13	TRBV6-6	TRBJ2-5	CASSYSGQETQYF
.	16	TRBV7-2	TRBJ2-1	CASARGIGGTYNEQFF
TRBD1	15	TRBV5-6	TRBJ2-1	CASSVQGAAYNEQFF
TRBD1	14	TRBV18	TRBJ1-1	CASSQDRDATEAFF
TRBD2	16	TRBV5-1	TRBJ2-5	CASSLSQRGNQETQYF
.	16	TRBV18	TRBJ2-7	CASSPRSAGVSYEQYF
TRBD2	16	TRBV7-6	TRBJ2-5	CASSLNPSGGQETQYF
.	13	TRBV14	TRBJ1-1	CASTTGMNTEAFF
TRBD2	16	TRBV4-2	TRBJ2-3	CASSQQAGGATDTQYF
.	14	TRBV15	TRBJ1-5	CATSRGGANQPQHF
.	15	TRBV9	TRBJ1-1	CASSEEQFVDTEAFF
.	15	TRBV18	TRBJ1-1	CASSPRLESNTEAFF
.	15	TRBV27	TRBJ2-7	CASSPRGTASYEQYF
.	12	TRBV30	TRBJ1-2	CAWSSGFYGYTF
TRBD1	15	TRBV6-5	TRBJ1-5	CASVRGRWSNQPQHF
.	14	TRBV6-1	TRBJ2-7	CASSEGAETYEQYF
.	15	TRBV19	TRBJ1-3	CASSTRQSSGNTIYF
TRBD1	16	TRBV6-5	TRBJ2-5	CASSSITGTGGETQYF
TRBD2	16	TRBV15	TRBJ2-5	CATSRPRTSGQETQYF
.	15	TRBV18	TRBJ2-5	CASRRTGGVGETQYF
.	13	TRBV12-3/TRBV12-4	TRBJ1-1	CASSRTTNTEAFF
TRBD2	14	TRBV10-3	TRBJ2-5	CAISPGGGPGTQYF
TRBD1	15	TRBV29-1	TRBJ1-1	CSVVAGTGSNTEAFF
.	15	TRBV5-1	TRBJ2-2	CASSPWGGDTGELFF
.	13	TRBV28	TRBJ1-3	CASSFGSGNTIYF
TRBD1	15	TRBV7-8	TRBJ2-5	CASSWDRDDQETQYF
TRBD1	13	TRBV6-2/TRBV6-3	TRBJ2-7	CASSQTGAREQYF